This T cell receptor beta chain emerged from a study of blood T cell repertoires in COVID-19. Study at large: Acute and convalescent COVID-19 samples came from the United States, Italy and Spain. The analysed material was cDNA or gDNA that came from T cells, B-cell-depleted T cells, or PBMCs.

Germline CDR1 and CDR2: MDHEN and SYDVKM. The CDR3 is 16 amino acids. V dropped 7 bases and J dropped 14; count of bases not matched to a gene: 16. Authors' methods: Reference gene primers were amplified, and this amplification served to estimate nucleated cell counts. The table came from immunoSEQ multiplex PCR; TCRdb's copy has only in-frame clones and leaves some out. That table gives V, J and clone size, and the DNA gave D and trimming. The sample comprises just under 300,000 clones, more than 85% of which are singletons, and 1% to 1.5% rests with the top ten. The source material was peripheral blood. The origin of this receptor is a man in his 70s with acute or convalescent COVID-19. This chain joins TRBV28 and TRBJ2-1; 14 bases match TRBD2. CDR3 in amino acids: CASTLPGTSGRFWKFF. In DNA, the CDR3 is TGTGCCAGCACCCTCCCCGGGACTAGCGGGAGATTTTGGAAGTTCTTC.